These T cell receptor beta chains were read from a single sample in a study of cytomegalovirus exposure and HLA in healthy donors. Here immunoSEQ multiplex PCR was the method, and the copy in TCRdb shows in-frame clones only, minus some. The table includes about 76,000 clones, over 60% detected once. The source material was PBMCs. These receptors came from a male donor in good health and CMV-seropositive. The CDR3 runs from the conserved cysteine through the conserved F or W. Fields, in order: clone size, J gene, CDR3 length, D gene, V gene, CDR3 DNA, CDR3 protein. D genes are given only for firm matches. A clone size is listed for some rows: how often the clone was seen (once, few, many), or a class if it is expanded.

>-|TRBJ2-1|15|TRBD1|TRBV6-5
TGTGCCAGCAGTCTCCGGGACAGGGGACACAATGAGCAGTTCTTC
CASSLRDRGHNEQFF
>-|TRBJ1-6|14|-|TRBV19
TGTGCCAGTAGTGACACAAGGGGGAATTCACCCCTCCACTTT
CASSDTRGNSPLHF
>-|TRBJ2-7|15|TRBD2|TRBV7-2
TGTGCCAGCAGCTTAGCGGGGGGGAGCTCCTACGAGCAGTACTTC
CASSLAGGSSYEQYF
>-|TRBJ2-2|13|-|TRBV4-1
TGCGCCAGCAGCCAAGTTGCGATTGGGGAGCTGTTTTTT
CASSQVAIGELFF
>once|TRBJ2-1|12|-|TRBV4-1
TGCGCCAGCAGCCATCCCGCGGGGGAGCAGTTCTTC
CASSHPAGEQFF
>-|TRBJ2-7|15|-|TRBV6-1
TGTGCCAGCAGTGAAGCTGTGACGGAGGGTTACGAGCAGTACTTC
CASSEAVTEGYEQYF
>-|TRBJ2-1|15|-|TRBV5-5
TGTGCCAGCAACTTGGGTACAGGCTCCTACAATGAGCAGTTCTTC
CASNLGTGSYNEQFF
>-|TRBJ1-5|15|-|TRBV28
TGTGCCAGCAGTTGGGGACTTTATAGCAATCAGCCCCAGCATTTT
CASSWGLYSNQPQHF
>-|TRBJ2-3|14|TRBD1|TRBV27
TGTGCCAGCAGTTCCGGACAGGGCGCAGATACGCAGTATTTT
CASSSGQGADTQYF
>-|TRBJ1-2|12|-|TRBV5-4
TGTGCCAGCAGCTTACTTGGGGGGGGCTACACCTTC
CASSLLGGGYTF
>-|TRBJ2-3|13|TRBD2|TRBV9
TGTGCCACCGGGGGGGCTAGCACAGATACGCAGTATTTT
CATGGASTDTQYF
>once|TRBJ2-2|15|-|TRBV5-5
TGTGCCAGCAGCCGGCAGGGACAGAACACCGGGGAGCTGTTTTTT
CASSRQGQNTGELFF
>-|TRBJ1-5|14|TRBD1|TRBV19
TGTGCCAGTAGTAATGGAAGGGGGCCTCAGCCCCAGCATTTT
CASSNGRGPQPQHF
>-|TRBJ1-2|15|TRBD1|TRBV6-6
TGTGCCAGCAGCCCCCGGGGGACAGGGGCCTATGGCTACACCTTC
CASSPRGTGAYGYTF
>-|TRBJ1-1|14|-|TRBV7-2
TGTGCCAGCAGCTTAGAGGGGGGGTTGGGTGAAGCTTTCTTT
CASSLEGGLGEAFF
>few|TRBJ1-2|13|TRBD1|TRBV10-3
TGTGCCATCAGGGGGGGACAGGGCTATGGCTACACCTTC
CAIRGGQGYGYTF
>-|TRBJ1-5|11|-|TRBV20-1
TGCAGTGCTAAAGGGGGTCAGCCCCAGCATTTT
CSAKGGQPQHF
>medium-sized|TRBJ2-3|15|-|TRBV5-4
TGTGCCAGCAGCTTGATGAGCGGAGGTACGAATACGCAGTATTTT
CASSLMSGGTNTQYF
>-|TRBJ1-5|16|TRBD1|TRBV7-9
TGTTCCAGCAGCTTTGGGGACAGTAGAGGCAATCAGCCCCAGCATTTT
CSSSFGDSRGNQPQHF
>-|TRBJ2-6|20|TRBD1|TRBV11-3
TGTGCCAGCAGCGAAAGCCACAACAGGGGGACGGGCTCTGGGGCCAACGTCCTGACTTTC
CASSESHNRGTGSGANVLTF
>-|TRBJ2-7|14|-|TRBV4-1
TGCGCCAGCAGCCGTGAATGGGGGCTATACGAGCAGTACTTC
CASSREWGLYEQYF
>-|TRBJ1-1|16|TRBD1|TRBV4-3
TGCGCCAGCAGCCCACGGGACAGGGTAACAAACACTGAAGCTTTCTTT
CASSPRDRVTNTEAFF
>-|TRBJ2-3|16|TRBD2|TRBV11-2
TGTGCCAGCAGCTTCACGACTAGCGGGGTCACAGATACGCAGTATTTT
CASSFTTSGVTDTQYF
>-|TRBJ2-5|13|-|TRBV27
TGTGCCAGCAGTTTATCGCGTAAGGAGACCCAGTACTTC
CASSLSRKETQYF
>-|TRBJ2-3|14|-|TRBV10-1
TGCGCCAGCAGTGATTCACCGGGCACAGATACGCAGTATTTT
CASSDSPGTDTQYF
>-|TRBJ2-3|16|TRBD1|TRBV7-8
TGTGACAACAGCGGCAACGACAGGGGGTCCACAGATACGCAGTATTTT
CDNSGNDRGSTDTQYF
>-|TRBJ2-1|16|TRBD1|TRBV5-4
TGTGCCAGCAGCCTAACCGGGACAGGGGGTATTAATGAGCAGTTCTTC
CASSLTGTGGINEQFF
>-|TRBJ2-7|14|-|TRBV27
TGTGCCAGCAGACCCGGGTCCTTTCTGGGCGAGCAGTACTTC
CASRPGSFLGEQYF
>few|TRBJ2-3|15|TRBD2|TRBV9
TGTGCCAGCAGCGTAGGCGGGAGGCTCACAGATACGCAGTATTTT
CASSVGGRLTDTQYF
>-|TRBJ2-2|16|TRBD1|TRBV5-1
TGCGCCAGCAGCTTGAGACAGGGGGCGGGCACCGGGGAGCTGTTTTTT
CASSLRQGAGTGELFF
>-|TRBJ2-5|15|TRBD2|TRBV7-3
TGTGCCAGCAGCCCCCATGGGACTAGTCAAGAGACCCAGTACTTC
CASSPHGTSQETQYF
>-|TRBJ2-2|15|-|TRBV14
TGTGCCAGCAGCCCACCCGGGACTCCAACCGGGGAGCTGTTTTTT
CASSPPGTPTGELFF
>-|TRBJ2-5|17|TRBD2|TRBV6-4
TGTGCCAGCGGGGGCAGGGGGACTAGCGGGAGGAACAAGACCCAGTACTTC
CASGGRGTSGRNKTQYF
>-|TRBJ2-1|16|TRBD2|TRBV25-1
TGTGCCAGCAGCGAAGCAGGCGGGGGGTCTTACAATGAGCAGTTCTTC
CASSEAGGGSYNEQFF
>few|TRBJ2-3|14|TRBD1|TRBV29-1
TGCAGCGTTGGAGGGACAGGTAACACAGATACGCAGTATTTT
CSVGGTGNTDTQYF
>medium-sized|TRBJ2-1|14|-|TRBV6-4
TGTGCCAGCAGTCGGTCCTCGGAACTACATGAGCAGTTCTTC
CASSRSSELHEQFF
>-|TRBJ2-7|14|TRBD2|TRBV7-2
TGTGCCAGCAGCCCGACTAGCGGGAGCTACGAGCAGTACTTC
CASSPTSGSYEQYF
>once|TRBJ1-5|15|TRBD1|TRBV28
TGTGCCAGCAGTTACCCGGGACAGGGGGCATGGCCCCAGCATTTT
CASSYPGQGAWPQHF
>-|TRBJ2-1|12|TRBD1|TRBV7-3
TGTGCCAGCAGCTTGACAGGGGGCAGGCAGTTCTTC
CASSLTGGRQFF
>once|TRBJ2-1|16|-|TRBV28
TGTGCCAGCAGATTTTATGAGTCCGGGACTCACAATGAGCAGTTCTTC
CASRFYESGTHNEQFF
>-|TRBJ1-3|15|-|TRBV5-1
TGCGCCAGCAGCCCTCCAGGGGAAGGTGGAAACACCATATATTTT
CASSPPGEGGNTIYF
>-|TRBJ2-1|15|TRBD2|TRBV7-9
TGTGCCAGCAGCTTAGTGGGCGGGGGGGCGGAGGAGCAGTTCTTC
CASSLVGGGAEEQFF
>-|TRBJ2-1|14|-|TRBV6-6
TGTGCCAGCAGTAAACCGACCGGGGGCAATGAGCAGTTCTTC
CASSKPTGGNEQFF